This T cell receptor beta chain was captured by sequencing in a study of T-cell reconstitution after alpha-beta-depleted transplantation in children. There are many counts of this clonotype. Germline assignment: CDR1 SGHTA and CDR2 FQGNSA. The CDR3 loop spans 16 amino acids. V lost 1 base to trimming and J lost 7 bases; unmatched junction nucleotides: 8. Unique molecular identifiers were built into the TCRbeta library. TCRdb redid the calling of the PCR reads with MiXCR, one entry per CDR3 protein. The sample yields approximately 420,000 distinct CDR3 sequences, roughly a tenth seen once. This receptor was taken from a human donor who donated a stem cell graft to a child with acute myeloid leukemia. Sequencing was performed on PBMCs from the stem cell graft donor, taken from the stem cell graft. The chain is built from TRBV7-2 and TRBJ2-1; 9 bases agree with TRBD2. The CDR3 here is CASSLGRLAGRNEQFF. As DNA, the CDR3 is TGTGCCAGCAGCTTAGGGCGGCTAGCGGGACGTAATGAGCAGTTCTTC. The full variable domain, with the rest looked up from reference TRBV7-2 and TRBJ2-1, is GAGVSQSPSNKVTEKGKDVELRCDPISGHTALYWYRQSLGQGLEFLIYFQGNSAPDKSGLPSDRFSAERTGGSVSTLTIQRTQQEDSAVYLCASSLGRLAGRNEQFFGPGTRLTVL.